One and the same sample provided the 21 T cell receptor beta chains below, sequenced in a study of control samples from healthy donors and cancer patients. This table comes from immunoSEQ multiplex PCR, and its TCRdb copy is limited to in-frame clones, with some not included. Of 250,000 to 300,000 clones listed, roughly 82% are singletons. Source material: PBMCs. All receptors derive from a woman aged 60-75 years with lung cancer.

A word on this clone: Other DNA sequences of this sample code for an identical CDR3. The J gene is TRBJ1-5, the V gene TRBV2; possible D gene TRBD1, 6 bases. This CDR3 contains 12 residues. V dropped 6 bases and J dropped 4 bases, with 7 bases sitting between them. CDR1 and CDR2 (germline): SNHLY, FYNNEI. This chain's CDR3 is CASRDSNQPQHF. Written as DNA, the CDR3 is TGTGCCAGCAGGGACAGTAATCAGCCCCAGCATTTT.

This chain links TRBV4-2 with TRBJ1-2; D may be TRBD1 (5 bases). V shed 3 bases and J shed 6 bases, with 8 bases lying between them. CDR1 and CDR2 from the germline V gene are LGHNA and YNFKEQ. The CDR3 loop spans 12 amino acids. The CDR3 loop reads CASSHWGNGYTF. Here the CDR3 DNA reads TGTGCCAGCAGCCATTGGGGGAATGGCTACACCTTC.

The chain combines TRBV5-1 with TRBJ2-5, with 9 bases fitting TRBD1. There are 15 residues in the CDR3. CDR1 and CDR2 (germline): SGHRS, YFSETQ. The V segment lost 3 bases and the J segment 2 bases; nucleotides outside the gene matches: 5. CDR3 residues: CASSSLGTGQETQYF. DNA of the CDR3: TGCGCCAGCAGCTCCTTAGGGACAGGGCAAGAGACCCAGTACTTC.

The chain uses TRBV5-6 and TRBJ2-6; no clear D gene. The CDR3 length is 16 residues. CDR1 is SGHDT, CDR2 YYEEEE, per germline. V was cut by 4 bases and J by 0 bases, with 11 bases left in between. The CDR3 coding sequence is TGTGCCAGCAGCCCGGAGCGAAGCTCTGGGGCCAACGTCCTGACTTTC. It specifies CASSPERSSGANVLTF. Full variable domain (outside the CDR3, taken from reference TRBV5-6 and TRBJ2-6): DAGVTQSPTHLIKTRGQQVTLRCSPKSGHDTVSWYQQALGQGPQFIFQYYEEEERQRGNFPDRFSGHQFPNYSSELNVNALLLGDSALYLCASSPERSSGANVLTFGAGSRLTVL.

The CDR3, as DNA: TGTGCCAGCAGTTCGATCAGGGGCGCCGCAGATACGCAGTATTTT. As protein: CASSSIRGAADTQYF. This chain connects TRBV28 to TRBJ2-3, with D perhaps TRBD1 (6 bases). The V end was cut by 4 bases, the J end by 4 bases, with 15 bases between. CDR3 length: 15 residues. Germline CDR1 and CDR2: MDHEN and SYDVKM.

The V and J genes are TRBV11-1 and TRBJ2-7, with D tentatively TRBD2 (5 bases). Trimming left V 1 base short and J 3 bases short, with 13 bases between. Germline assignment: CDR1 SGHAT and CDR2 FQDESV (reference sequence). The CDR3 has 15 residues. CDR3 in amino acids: CASSLDVTRLYEQYF. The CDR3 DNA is TGTGCCAGCAGCTTAGATGTCACTAGGCTCTACGAGCAGTACTTC.

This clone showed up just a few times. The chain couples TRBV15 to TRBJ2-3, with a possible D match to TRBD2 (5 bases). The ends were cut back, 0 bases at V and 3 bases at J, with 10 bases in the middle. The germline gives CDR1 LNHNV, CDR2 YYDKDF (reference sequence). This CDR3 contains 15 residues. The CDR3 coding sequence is TGTGCCACCAGCAGAGAACGGGATCCTACAGATACGCAGTATTTT. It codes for CATSRERDPTDTQYF.

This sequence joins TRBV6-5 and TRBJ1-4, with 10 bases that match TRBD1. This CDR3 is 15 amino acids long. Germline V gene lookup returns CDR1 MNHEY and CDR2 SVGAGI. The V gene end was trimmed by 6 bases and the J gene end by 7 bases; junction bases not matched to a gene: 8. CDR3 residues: CASRPTGTGAEKLFF. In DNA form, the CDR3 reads TGTGCCAGCAGACCTACCGGGACAGGGGCTGAAAAACTGTTTTTT.

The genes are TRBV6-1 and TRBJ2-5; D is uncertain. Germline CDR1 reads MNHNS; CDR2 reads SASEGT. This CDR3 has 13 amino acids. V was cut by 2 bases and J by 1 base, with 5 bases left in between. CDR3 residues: CASSELGQETQYF. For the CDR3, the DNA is TGTGCCAGCAGTGAATTGGGCCAAGAGACCCAGTACTTC.

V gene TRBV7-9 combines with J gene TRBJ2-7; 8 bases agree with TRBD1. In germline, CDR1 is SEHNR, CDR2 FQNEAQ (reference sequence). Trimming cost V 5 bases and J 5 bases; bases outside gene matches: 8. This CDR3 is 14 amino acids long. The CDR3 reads CASSQDRVAHEQYF. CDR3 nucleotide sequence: TGTGCCAGCAGCCAGGACAGGGTTGCCCACGAGCAGTACTTC.

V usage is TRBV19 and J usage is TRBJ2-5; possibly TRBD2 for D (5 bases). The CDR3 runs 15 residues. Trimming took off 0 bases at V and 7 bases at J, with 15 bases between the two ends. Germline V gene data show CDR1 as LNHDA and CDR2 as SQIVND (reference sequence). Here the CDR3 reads CASSIDRGIEGTQYF. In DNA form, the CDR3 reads TGTGCCAGTAGTATAGATCGAGGTATTGAGGGGACCCAGTACTTC. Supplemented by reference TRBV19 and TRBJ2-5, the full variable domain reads DGGITQSPKYLFRKEGQNVTLSCEQNLNHDAMYWYRQDPGQGLRLIYYSQIVNDFQKGDIAEGYSVSREKKESFPLTVTSAQKNPTAFYLCASSIDRGIEGTQYFGPGTRLLVL.

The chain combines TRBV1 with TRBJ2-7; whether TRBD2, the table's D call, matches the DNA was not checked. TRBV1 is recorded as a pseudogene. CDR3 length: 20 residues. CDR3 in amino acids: CTSSQDSGLAGGTRDYEQYF. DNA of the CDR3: TGCACCAGCAGCCAAGATAGCGGCCTAGCGGGGGGAACGAGAGACTACGAGCAGTACTTC.

The CDR3 sequence: CASSSDANEKLFF. The CDR3, as DNA: TGTGCCAGCAGCTCGGACGCTAATGAAAAACTGTTTTTT. The J gene is TRBJ1-4, the V gene TRBV5-5, with unresolved D. The length of the CDR3 is 13 residues. Per the germline V gene, CDR1 is SGHKS and CDR2 is YYEKEE (reference sequence). V lost 3 bases and J 3 bases, leaving 6 bases between the germline ends.

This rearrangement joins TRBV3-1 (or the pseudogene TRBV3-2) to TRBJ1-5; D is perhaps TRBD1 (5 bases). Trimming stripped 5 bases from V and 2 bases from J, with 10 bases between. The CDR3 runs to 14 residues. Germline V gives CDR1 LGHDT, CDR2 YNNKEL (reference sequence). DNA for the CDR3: TGTGCCAGCAGCGGGGGAGGTGGCAATCAGCCCCAGCATTTT. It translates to CASSGGGGNQPQHF.

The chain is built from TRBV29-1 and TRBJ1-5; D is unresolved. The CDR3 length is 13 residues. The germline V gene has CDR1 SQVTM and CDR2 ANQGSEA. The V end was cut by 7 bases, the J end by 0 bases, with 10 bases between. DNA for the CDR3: TGCAGCGCCGTGACGGATAGCAATCAGCCCCAGCATTTT. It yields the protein CSAVTDSNQPQHF.

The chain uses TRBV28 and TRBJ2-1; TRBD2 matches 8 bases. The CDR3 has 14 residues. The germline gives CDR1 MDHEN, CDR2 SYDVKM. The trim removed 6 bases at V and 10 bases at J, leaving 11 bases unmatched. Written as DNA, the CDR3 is TGTGCCAGCAGGCCAGGACTAGCCGCCAGGGAGCAGTTCTTC. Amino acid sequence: CASRPGLAAREQFF.

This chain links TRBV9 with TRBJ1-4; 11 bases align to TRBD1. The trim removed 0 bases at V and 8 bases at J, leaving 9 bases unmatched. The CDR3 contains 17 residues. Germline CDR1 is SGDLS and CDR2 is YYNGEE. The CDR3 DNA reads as TGTGCCAGCAGCGTAGGGGTAGGACAGGGGGCGGTAGAAAAACTGTTTTTT. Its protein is CASSVGVGQGAVEKLFF.

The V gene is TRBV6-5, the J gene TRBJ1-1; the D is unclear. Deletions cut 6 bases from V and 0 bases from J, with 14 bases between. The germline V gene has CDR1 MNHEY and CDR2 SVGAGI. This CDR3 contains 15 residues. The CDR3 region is CASSRTAHMNTEAFF. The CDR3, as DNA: TGTGCCAGCAGCCGGACGGCCCACATGAACACTGAAGCTTTCTTT.

The CDR3 nucleotides are TGTGCCAGCAGTGAAAGGCAGAGGAGTGAAAAACTGTTTTTT. Encoded protein: CASSERQRSEKLFF. The rearrangement links TRBV2 to TRBJ1-4; no clear D. Trimming took 2 bases from V and 7 from J, leaving 11 bases between them. CDR1 is SNHLY, CDR2 FYNNEI, per germline. This CDR3 region has 14 residues.

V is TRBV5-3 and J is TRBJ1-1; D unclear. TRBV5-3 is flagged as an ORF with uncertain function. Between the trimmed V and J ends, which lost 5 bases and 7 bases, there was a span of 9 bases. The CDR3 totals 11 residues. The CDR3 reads CARRCTSEAFF. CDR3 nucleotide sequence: TGTGCCAGAAGATGTACAAGTGAAGCTTTCTTT.

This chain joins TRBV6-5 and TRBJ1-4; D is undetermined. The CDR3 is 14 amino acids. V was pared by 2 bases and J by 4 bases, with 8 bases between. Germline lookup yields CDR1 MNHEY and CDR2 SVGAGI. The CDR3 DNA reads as TGTGCCAGCAGTTACCGCAGGTTTAATGAAAAACTGTTTTTT. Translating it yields CASSYRRFNEKLFF.